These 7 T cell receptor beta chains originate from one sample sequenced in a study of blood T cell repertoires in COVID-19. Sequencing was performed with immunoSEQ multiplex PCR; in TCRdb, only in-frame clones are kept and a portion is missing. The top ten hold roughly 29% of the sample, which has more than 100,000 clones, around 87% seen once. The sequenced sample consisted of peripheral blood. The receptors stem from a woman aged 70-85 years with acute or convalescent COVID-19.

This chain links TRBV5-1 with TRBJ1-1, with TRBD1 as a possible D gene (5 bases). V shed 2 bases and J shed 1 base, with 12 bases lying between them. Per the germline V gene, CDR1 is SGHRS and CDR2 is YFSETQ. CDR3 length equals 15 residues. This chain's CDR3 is CASSFVAGPNTEAFF. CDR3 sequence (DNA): TGCGCCAGCAGCTTTGTGGCAGGGCCGAACACTGAAGCTTTCTTT. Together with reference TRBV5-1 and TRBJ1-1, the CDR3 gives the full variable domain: KAGVTQTPRYLIKTRGQQVTLSCSPISGHRSVSWYQQTPGQGLQFLFEYFSETQRNKGNFPGRFSGRQFSNSRSEMNVSTLELGDSALYLCASSFVAGPNTEAFFGQGTRLTVV.

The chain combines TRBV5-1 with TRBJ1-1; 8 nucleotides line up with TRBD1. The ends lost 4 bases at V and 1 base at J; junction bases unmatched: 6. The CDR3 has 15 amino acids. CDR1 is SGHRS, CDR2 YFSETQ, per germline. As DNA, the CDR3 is TGCGCCAGCAGCCTCCGGGACAGGTCGAACACTGAAGCTTTCTTT. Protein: CASSLRDRSNTEAFF.

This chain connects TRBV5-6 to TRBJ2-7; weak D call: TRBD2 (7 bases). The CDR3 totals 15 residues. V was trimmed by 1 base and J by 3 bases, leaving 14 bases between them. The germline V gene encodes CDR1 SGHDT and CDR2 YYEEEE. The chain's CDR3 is CASSLLGGGNYEQYF. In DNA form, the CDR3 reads TGTGCCAGCAGCTTGTTGGGAGGGGGTAACTACGAGCAGTACTTC. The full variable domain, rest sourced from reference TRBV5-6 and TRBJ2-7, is DAGVTQSPTHLIKTRGQQVTLRCSPKSGHDTVSWYQQALGQGPQFIFQYYEEEERQRGNFPDRFSGHQFPNYSSELNVNALLLGDSALYLCASSLLGGGNYEQYFGPGTRLTVT.

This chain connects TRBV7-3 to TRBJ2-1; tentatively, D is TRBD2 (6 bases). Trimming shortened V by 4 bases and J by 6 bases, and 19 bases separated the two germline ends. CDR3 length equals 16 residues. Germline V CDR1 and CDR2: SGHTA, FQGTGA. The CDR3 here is CASSSMGGEVVNEQFF. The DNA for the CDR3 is TGTGCCAGCAGCTCCATGGGCGGGGAGGTGGTCAATGAGCAGTTCTTC.

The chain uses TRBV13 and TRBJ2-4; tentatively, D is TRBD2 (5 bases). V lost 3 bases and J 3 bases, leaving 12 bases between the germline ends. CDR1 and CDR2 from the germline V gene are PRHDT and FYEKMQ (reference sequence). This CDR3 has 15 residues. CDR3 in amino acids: CASSFVSVDKNIQYF. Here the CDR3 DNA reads TGTGCCAGCAGCTTTGTTAGCGTTGACAAAAACATTCAGTACTTC.

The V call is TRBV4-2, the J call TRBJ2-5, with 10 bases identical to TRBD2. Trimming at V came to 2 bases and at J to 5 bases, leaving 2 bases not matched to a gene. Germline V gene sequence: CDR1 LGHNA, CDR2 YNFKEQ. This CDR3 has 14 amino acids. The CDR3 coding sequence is TGTGCCAGCAGCCAACCGGGACTAGCGGAGACCCAGTACTTC. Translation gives CASSQPGLAETQYF.

CDR3 nucleotide sequence: TGTGCCAGCAGCACCAGTCCTACAGGGAATTCACCCCTCCACTTT. Protein product: CASSTSPTGNSPLHF. The chain couples TRBV9 to TRBJ1-6; D might be TRBD1 (6 bases). Trimming removed 4 bases from V and 7 bases from J, with 15 bases in between. The CDR3 contains 15 residues. CDR1 is SGDLS, CDR2 YYNGEE, per germline.